The clone carrying this T cell receptor beta chain was seen repeatedly, ten times or more. Its specificity is not known. The data derive from a study of Graves' ophthalmopathy and Graves' hyperthyroidism. Study information: Blood was drawn at initial diagnosis, before any treatment. Study-wide points: Thyroid clonotypes that were expanded above 0.001 frequency mostly also appeared in blood. The model reached around 64% sensitivity and about 72% specificity for predicting ophthalmopathy progression.

Amplification targeted the TCR beta CDR3 regions, with RNA transcripts as the source material. RT-PCR with HTBI primers came first, then second-round multiplex PCR. TCRdb independently ran MiXCR on the multiplex PCR reads; one entry per CDR3 protein. This table holds hundreds of thousands of distinct CDR3 sequences, around 21% found once. Ophthalmopathy absent within 18 months of follow-up marked hyperthyroidism as stable. CDR1 is SNHLY, CDR2 FYNNEI, per germline. CDR3 length: 15 amino acids. Trimming removed 8 bases from V and 0 bases from J; junction bases left unmatched: 7. The sequencing sample was made of peripheral blood. This receptor was taken from a woman younger than 35 with stable Graves' hyperthyroidism. The V and J genes are TRBV2 and TRBJ1-2; TRBD1 agrees at 9 bases. This CDR3 is CASPAGQGPNYGYTF. In DNA, the CDR3 is TGTGCCAGCCCGGCCGGACAGGGGCCTAACTATGGCTACACCTTC.